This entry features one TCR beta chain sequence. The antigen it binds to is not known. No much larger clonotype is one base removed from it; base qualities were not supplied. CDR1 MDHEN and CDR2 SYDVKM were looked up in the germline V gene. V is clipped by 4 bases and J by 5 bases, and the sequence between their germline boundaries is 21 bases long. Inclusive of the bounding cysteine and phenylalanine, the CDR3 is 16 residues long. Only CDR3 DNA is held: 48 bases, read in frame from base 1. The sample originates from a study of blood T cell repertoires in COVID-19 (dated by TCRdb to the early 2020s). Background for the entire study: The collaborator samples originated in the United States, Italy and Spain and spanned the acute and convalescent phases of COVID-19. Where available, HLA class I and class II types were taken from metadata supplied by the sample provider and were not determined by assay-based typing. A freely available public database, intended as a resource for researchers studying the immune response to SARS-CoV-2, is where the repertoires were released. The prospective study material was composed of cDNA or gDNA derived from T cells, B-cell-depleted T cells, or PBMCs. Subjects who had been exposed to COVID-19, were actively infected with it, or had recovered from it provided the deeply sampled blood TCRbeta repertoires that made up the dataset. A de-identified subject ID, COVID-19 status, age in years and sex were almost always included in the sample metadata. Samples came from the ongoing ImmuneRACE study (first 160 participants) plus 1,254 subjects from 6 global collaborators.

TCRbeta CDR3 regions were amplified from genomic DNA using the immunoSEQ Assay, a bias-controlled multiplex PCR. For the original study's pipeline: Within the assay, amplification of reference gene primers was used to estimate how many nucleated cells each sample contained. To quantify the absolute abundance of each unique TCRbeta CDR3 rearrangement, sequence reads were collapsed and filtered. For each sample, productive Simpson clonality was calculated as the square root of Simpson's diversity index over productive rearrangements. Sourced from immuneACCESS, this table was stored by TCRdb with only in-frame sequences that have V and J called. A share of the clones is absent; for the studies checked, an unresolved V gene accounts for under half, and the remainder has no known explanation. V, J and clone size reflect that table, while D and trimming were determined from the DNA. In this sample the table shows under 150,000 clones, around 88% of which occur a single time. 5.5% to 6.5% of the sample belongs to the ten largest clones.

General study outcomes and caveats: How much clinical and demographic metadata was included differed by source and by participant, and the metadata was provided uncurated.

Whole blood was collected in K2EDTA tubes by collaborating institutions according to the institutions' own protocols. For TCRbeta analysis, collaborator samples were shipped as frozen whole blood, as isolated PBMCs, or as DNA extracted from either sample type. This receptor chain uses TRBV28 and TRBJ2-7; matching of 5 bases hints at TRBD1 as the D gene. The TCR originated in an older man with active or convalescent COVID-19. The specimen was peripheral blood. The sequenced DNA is TGTGCCAGCAGTTCTCCCCCGGGCAGGGCAATCCACGAGCAGTACTTC. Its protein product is CASSSPPGRAIHEQYF. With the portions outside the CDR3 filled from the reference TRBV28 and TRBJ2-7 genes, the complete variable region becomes DVKVTQSSRYLVKRTGEKVFLECVQDMDHENMFWYRQDPGLGLRLIYFSYDVKMKEKGDIPEGYSVSREKKERFSLILESASTNQTSMYLCASSSPPGRAIHEQYFGPGTRLTVT.